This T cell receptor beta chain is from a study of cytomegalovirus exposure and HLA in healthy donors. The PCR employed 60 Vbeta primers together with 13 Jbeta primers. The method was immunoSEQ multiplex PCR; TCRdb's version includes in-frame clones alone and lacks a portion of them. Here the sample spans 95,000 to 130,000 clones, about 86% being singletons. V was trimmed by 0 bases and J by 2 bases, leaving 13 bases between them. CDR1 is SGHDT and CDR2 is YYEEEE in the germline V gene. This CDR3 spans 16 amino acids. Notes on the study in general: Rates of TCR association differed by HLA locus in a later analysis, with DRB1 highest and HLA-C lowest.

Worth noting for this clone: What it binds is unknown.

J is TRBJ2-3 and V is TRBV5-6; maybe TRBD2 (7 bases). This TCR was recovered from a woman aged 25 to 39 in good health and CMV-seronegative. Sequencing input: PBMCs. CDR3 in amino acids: CASSLAWRGLTDTQYF. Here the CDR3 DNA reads TGTGCCAGCAGCTTGGCCTGGCGGGGGCTCACAGATACGCAGTATTTT.